Presented here are 5 T cell receptor beta chains from one specimen sequenced in a study of blood T cell repertoires in COVID-19 (dated by TCRdb to about 2020). Libraries were constructed by the immunoSEQ multiplex PCR assay. Drawn from immuneACCESS, this table holds only the in-frame rearrangements with V and J called that TCRdb kept. Clones are partly lost; checked studies trace under half to an unresolved V gene and leave the rest unexplained. Across this sample there are approximately 250,000 clones, with approximately 90% seen only once. Of the sample, 2.8% falls within the top ten clones. Sequencing was performed on PBMCs or T cells enriched from blood (not recorded which). The source is a middle-aged man who had been exposed to COVID-19.

The chain has TRBV30 and TRBJ1-2; 8 bases align to TRBD1. The germline CDR1 and CDR2 sequences are GTSNPN and SVGIG (reference sequence). With 4 bases clipped from V and 7 bases from J, the junction kept 8 bases outside the gene matches. CDR3 size: 13 residues. CDR3 sequence (DNA): TGTGCCTGGATAGGGACAGGAGGAGTTGGCTACACCTTC. Translating it yields CAWIGTGGVGYTF.

The chain combines TRBV5-1 with TRBJ1-1; 10 nucleotides align to TRBD1. The CDR3 sequence is 20 residues long. V lost 1 base and J lost 4; bases outside the gene matches: 19. In germline, CDR1 is SGHRS, CDR2 YFSETQ. The CDR3 loop reads CASSLSLMRTGGNKGTEAFF. In nucleotides, the CDR3 is TGCGCCAGCAGCTTGTCATTGATGAGGACAGGGGGTAATAAGGGCACTGAAGCTTTCTTT.

This clone has only one observation. The chain is built from TRBV28 and TRBJ1-3; D remains ambiguous. This CDR3 has 14 residues. The ends were cut back, 5 bases at V and 4 bases at J, with 12 bases in the middle. Germline loops: CDR1 MDHEN, CDR2 SYDVKM. The CDR3 DNA reads as TGTGCCAGCAGTGCCGGGTATCCCGGAAACACCATATATTTT. It codes for CASSAGYPGNTIYF.

This clone was detected only a few times. This chain connects TRBV5-6 to TRBJ2-1, with TRBD2 as a possible D gene (5 bases). Germline CDR1 SGHDT, CDR2 YYEEEE. This CDR3 has 13 residues. With 6 bases removed from V and 2 bases from J, the gap between germline ends came to 9 bases. The CDR3 loop is CASKEAAYNEQFF. CDR3 nucleotides: TGTGCCAGCAAAGAAGCGGCCTACAATGAGCAGTTCTTC. The full variable domain, in which reference TRBV5-6 and TRBJ2-1 provide the parts outside the CDR3, is DAGVTQSPTHLIKTRGQQVTLRCSPKSGHDTVSWYQQALGQGPQFIFQYYEEEERQRGNFPDRFSGHQFPNYSSELNVNALLLGDSALYLCASKEAAYNEQFFGPGTRLTVL.

The chain joins TRBV24-1 to TRBJ2-5; 12 nucleotides line up with TRBD1. The CDR3 has 16 amino acids. Germline CDR1 and CDR2: KGHDR and SFDVKD. The J segment lost 4 bases and the V segment lost 4 bases, leaving 6 bases of the junction unmatched. The CDR3 DNA is TGTGCCACCAGTGACTCCGGGACAGGGGGCGGAGAGACCCAGTACTTC. Its protein is CATSDSGTGGGETQYF.